This T cell receptor beta chain was recovered during a study of blood T cell repertoires in COVID-19. Across the whole study: Sample material is recorded as cDNA or gDNA derived from T cells, B-cell-depleted T cells, or PBMCs.

As originally analysed: Estimated nucleated cell counts came from reference gene primer amplification. Sequencing was performed with immunoSEQ multiplex PCR; in TCRdb, only in-frame clones are kept and a portion is missing. V, J and clone size were drawn from that table, and D and trimming were deduced from the DNA. The sample lists 55,000 to 70,000 clones; more than 75% were seen once. This CDR3 region has 15 residues. V gave up 3 bases and J gave up 6 bases, with 14 bases separating them. Germline V gives CDR1 KGHDR, CDR2 SFDVKD. The chain couples TRBV24-1 to TRBJ2-1; TRBD1 is a possible D gene (7 bases). The sequenced material came from peripheral blood. The sequence derives from a man in his 60s with acute or convalescent COVID-19. The CDR3 DNA reads TGTGCCACCAGTGATCGGAGGGGGCCGAGCAATGAGCAGTTCTTC. Residues: CATSDRRGPSNEQFF.